This TCR beta chain appears in the sequencing data of a study of human T cells and chemical hapten exposure. Time point noted: patch test 2, 6 weeks after DPC sensitization. Treatment given: therapeutic diphenylcyclopropenone sensitization with weekly scalp DPC. This clonotype was observed many times. Library preparation tagged each individual cDNA molecule with a unique molecular identifier. TCRdb re-derived calls from the RACE reads in MiXCR, one entry per CDR3 protein. This table has around 100,000 distinct CDR3 sequences, approximately 10% appearing once. This CDR3 region has 15 residues. Germline V gene lookup returns CDR1 DFQATT and CDR2 SNEGSKA (reference sequence). The V gene end was trimmed by 5 bases and the J gene end by 9 bases; junction bases not matched to a gene: 7.

This sequence originates from a woman aged 40 to 50 with alopecia areata. Some clones in this sample may be carry-over from other donors' samples. The genes are TRBV20-1 and TRBJ2-1; 16 bases map to TRBD2. This material consisted of whole blood, taken in connection with sensitization to the hapten diphenylcyclopropenone (DPC). CDR3 nucleotides: TGCAGTGCTCAAGGGACTAGCGGGAGGGGTCGTGAGCAGTTCTTC. Translated: CSAQGTSGRGREQFF.